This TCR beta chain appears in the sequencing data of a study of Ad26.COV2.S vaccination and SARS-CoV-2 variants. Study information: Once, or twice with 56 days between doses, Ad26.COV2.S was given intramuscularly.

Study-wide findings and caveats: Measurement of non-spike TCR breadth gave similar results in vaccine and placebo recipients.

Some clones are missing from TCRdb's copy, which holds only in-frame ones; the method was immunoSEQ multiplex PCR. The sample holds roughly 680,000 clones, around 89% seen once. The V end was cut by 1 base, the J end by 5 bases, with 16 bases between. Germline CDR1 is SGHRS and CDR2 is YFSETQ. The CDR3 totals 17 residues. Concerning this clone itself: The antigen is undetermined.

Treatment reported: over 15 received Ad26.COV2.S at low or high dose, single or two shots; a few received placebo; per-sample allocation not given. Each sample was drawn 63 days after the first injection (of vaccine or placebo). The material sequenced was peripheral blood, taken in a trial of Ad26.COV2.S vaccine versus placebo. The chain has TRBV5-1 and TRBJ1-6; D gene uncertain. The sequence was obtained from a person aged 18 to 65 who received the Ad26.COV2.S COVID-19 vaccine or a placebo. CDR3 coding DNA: TGCGCCAGCAGCTTGTATGGGTTGGGGTTTAATAATTCACCCCTCCACTTT. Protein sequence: CASSLYGLGFNNSPLHF.